This TCR beta chain was sequenced during a study of T cell repertoires in cytomegalovirus infection. Overall study: Selected CMV epitopes included recently identified HLA-C-restricted ones as well as well-studied HLA-B-restricted ones. The study, taken as a whole, reports: Frequencies of public TCR beta families were cumulated, and this identified carriers of CMV plus the relevant HLA. The ex vivo response was dominated by HLA-C-restricted CMV-specific TCR beta clonotypes.

Note on this clonotype: Its target is not known. Its ends do not fully match the called genes, so a read error is possible.

TCRdb called the reads again in MiXCR, with one record for every CDR3 protein. The sample consists of hundreds of thousands of distinct CDR3 sequences, approximately 32% of them appearing once. Per the germline V gene, CDR1 is MNHEY and CDR2 is SMNVEV (reference sequence). This CDR3 has 13 amino acids. The source of this sequence is a human donor in good health (CMV status not recorded). Some clones in this sample may be carry-over from other donors' samples. This rearrangement joins TRBV27 to TRBJ1-2; 7 bases align to TRBD1. The source material was cultured CD8+ T cells from PBMCs, sampled from culture after CMV antigen stimulation. CDR3 nucleotide sequence: TGTGCCTGCAGTTTTGAGGGGGCGTACGGCTACACCTTC. It yields the protein CACSFEGAYGYTF.